This entry concerns a single TCR beta chain. No antigen is known for it. The source of the sample is a study of identifying expanded T cells in peripheral blood. Sequencing was performed with immunoSEQ multiplex PCR; in TCRdb, only in-frame clones are kept and a portion is missing. The sample shows approximately 110,000 clones, about 87% of them seen only once. Points from the study as a whole: Differentially abundant clones: 1 to 1.5 between replicates, about 16 at about two weeks, 19 at four. Clone count variance between roughly 2-week samples rose with total template count.

CDR3 length: 15 residues. V shed 4 bases and J shed 3 bases, with 14 bases lying between them. The germline V gene encodes CDR1 MNHEY and CDR2 SMNVEV (reference sequence). During the collection period, no donor immune events like infections were recorded. The sequencing input was blood. The clonotype originates from a person between 18 and 70 years old in good health. The rearrangement joins TRBV27 to TRBJ2-3; possible D gene TRBD1, 6 bases. DNA for the CDR3: TGTGCCAGCAGTTCGTCCAGGGGATCGACAGATACGCAGTATTTT. Translating it yields CASSSSRGSTDTQYF.